This TCR beta chain was captured in a study of CD8+ T cells in alopecia areata. With regard to this clone: The antigen remains undetermined.

The authors extracted RNA and reverse transcribed it into cDNA as the sequencing template. Produced via immunoSEQ multiplex PCR; TCRdb's table is partial and in-frame only. The table shows more than 200,000 clones, with under 80% occurring only once. Notes on the study in general: The study also sequences resident alphabeta T cells of normal skin in scalp samples. The study found higher clonality in lesional than normal scalp, especially in alopecia totalis/universalis.

J was trimmed by 7 bases and V by 6 bases; bases with no gene match: 8. Germline assignment: CDR1 MNHEY and CDR2 SVGAGI. The CDR3 is 13 residues long. T lymphocytes (CD4+ and CD8+) were sorted from PBMCs. The V call is TRBV6-5, the J call TRBJ1-2, with 7 bases aligning to TRBD1. The sequences come from CD4+ T cells sorted from blood, collected at week 0. This clonotype originated in a human donor with alopecia areata. As DNA, the CDR3 is TGTGCCAGCAGCCCGACAGGGTACTCTGGCTACACCTTC. It translates to CASSPTGYSGYTF.